The next 4 T cell receptor beta chains were all read from a single sample in a study of cytomegalovirus exposure and HLA in healthy donors. The PCR contained 60 Vbeta and 13 Jbeta primers. Libraries were prepared by immunoSEQ multiplex PCR; TCRdb keeps only in-frame clonotypes and omits some of them. The sample consists of about 140,000 clones, roughly 80% of them appearing once. Sequencing used PBMCs. The receptors here all came from a woman in her forties in good health and CMV-seronegative.

Only a few counts were recorded for this clone. The V and J genes are TRBV7-8 and TRBJ1-2; TRBD1 matches at 8 bases. Germline V gene data show CDR1 as SGHVS and CDR2 as FQNEAQ. CDR3 length equals 13 residues. V dropped 1 base and J dropped 14; count of bases not matched to a gene: 9. CDR3 protein: CASSLVDWDRRTF. In nucleotides, the CDR3 is TGTGCCAGCAGCTTAGTCGATTGGGACAGGAGGACCTTC.

This clone was observed once. This sequence joins TRBV28 and TRBJ2-1, with TRBD1 matching over 9 bases. Germline V gene data show CDR1 as MDHEN and CDR2 as SYDVKM. The CDR3 has 14 amino acids. With V trimmed by 10 bases and J by 7 bases, 11 bases remained unmatched. CDR3 nucleotide sequence: TGTGCCACCGACGACCCAGGACAGGGGAATGAGCAGTTCTTC. Translating gives CATDDPGQGNEQFF.

The gene calls are TRBV5-1 and TRBJ1-1; TRBD1 is a possible D gene (6 bases). Trimming took off 2 bases at V and 7 bases at J, with 15 bases between the two ends. The CDR3 runs to 14 residues. The germline V gene has CDR1 SGHRS and CDR2 YFSETQ. The CDR3 bases are TGCGCCAGCAGCTTTAAGGGGGTTGAGAGTGAAGCTTTCTTT. It is translated as CASSFKGVESEAFF.

This clone was recorded a few times. Other nucleotide sequences in the sample specify the same CDR3. The J gene is TRBJ1-1, the V gene TRBV6-4; possible D gene TRBD1, 5 bases. V was trimmed by 3 bases and J by 1 base, leaving 6 bases between them. Germline V lookup: CDR1 MRHNA, CDR2 SNTAGT. This CDR3 spans 13 amino acids. The chain's CDR3 is CASSEQGNTEAFF. CDR3 sequence (DNA): TGTGCCAGCAGTGAGCAGGGGAACACTGAAGCTTTCTTT.